The 25 T cell receptor beta chains below come from one sample, sequenced in a study of T-cell reconstitution after alpha-beta-depleted transplantation in children listed by TCRdb under 2016. The library relied on PCR. Sequenced on an Illumina HiSeq 2500. TCR libraries were prepared with molecular barcoding, using unique molecular identifiers to normalize TCRbeta repertoire quantification. In-frame beta chains were kept once TCRdb had trimmed the public reads at Q25 with fastp and called clones with MiXCR. Duplicate CDR3 protein sequences are folded into a single record with the most common DNA and genes. Here the sample has over 550,000 distinct CDR3 sequences; roughly a tenth occur a single time. Roughly 4% of the sample is taken by the ten largest. This sample comprised PBMCs from the stem cell graft donor, obtained from the stem cell graft. The receptors stem from a human donor who donated a stem cell graft to a child with acute myeloid leukemia.

V and J are TRBV29-1 and TRBJ2-5, with a weak D call TRBD2 (6 bases). The CDR3 consists of 14 residues. The germline V gene encodes CDR1 SQVTM and CDR2 ANQGSEA. V lost 1 base and J 2 bases, leaving 11 bases between the germline ends. As DNA, the CDR3 is TGCAGCGTTGAAGGGCGGGAAGGGCAAGAGACCCAGTACTTC. As protein: CSVEGREGQETQYF.

The rearrangement links TRBV29-1 to TRBJ2-3; perhaps TRBD1 as D (6 bases). V dropped 6 bases and J dropped 4 bases, with 11 bases sitting between them. The CDR3 spans 12 residues. Germline-derived CDR1 and CDR2 are SQVTM and ANQGSEA. CDR3 sequence: CSVAEGADTQYF. The CDR3 nucleotides are TGCAGCGTCGCTGAGGGGGCAGATACGCAGTATTTT.

The gene calls are TRBV6-1 and TRBJ1-5; the match to TRBD1 covers 9 bases. The CDR3 is 15 residues long. Germline V gives CDR1 MNHNS, CDR2 SASEGT. V lost 1 base, J lost 6 bases, and 4 bases stayed unmatched. The CDR3 region has the DNA TGTGCCAGCAGTGAAGGCACAGGGGGCGGTCAGCCCCAGCATTTT. Translating gives CASSEGTGGGQPQHF.

This clonotype came up once. The junction and the germline gene differ at one end; a read error may be behind it. The DNA of the CDR3 is TGTGCCAGCGGACGGGATAGTCTATCGGGTCCCTCTTTC. It translates to CASGRDSLSGPSF. The V call is TRBV11-3, the J call TRBJ2-1, with D tentatively TRBD2 (5 bases). The CDR3 has 13 residues. Per the germline V gene, CDR1 is SGHNT and CDR2 is YENEEA.

This clonotype was seen only a few times. The rearrangement links TRBV7-6 to TRBJ2-1, with 9 bases lining up with TRBD2. CDR3 size: 16 residues. Losses at the gene ends were 2 bases for V and 5 bases for J; bases not matched to a gene: 7. Germline CDR1 reads SGHVS; CDR2 reads FNYEAQ. The CDR3: CASSLLAGVGNNEQFF. The DNA for the CDR3 is TGTGCCAGCAGCTTATTAGCGGGAGTAGGGAACAATGAGCAGTTCTTC. Using reference TRBV7-6 and TRBJ2-1 for the parts outside the CDR3, the full variable domain is GAGVSQSPRYKVTKRGQDVALRCDPISGHVSLYWYRQALGQGPEFLTYFNYEAQQDKSGLPNDRFSAERPEGSISTLTIQRTEQRDSAMYRCASSLLAGVGNNEQFFGPGTRLTVL.

This clonotype appeared a few times. The J gene is TRBJ1-2, the V gene TRBV20-1; D ambiguous. The CDR3 loop spans 10 amino acids. Germline CDR1 reads DFQATT; CDR2 reads SNEGSKA (reference sequence). The V and J ends lost 6 bases and 13 bases respectively, with 15 bases between them. CDR3 coding DNA: TGCAGTGCCAGTAGGGCGGTCCTCACCTTC. Its protein product is CSASRAVLTF.

This clonotype was seen ten or more times. The chain employs TRBV6-2 or TRBV6-3 and TRBJ2-2; 8 bases align to TRBD1. Looked up from germline, CDR1 is MNHEY and CDR2 is SVGEGT. The CDR3 extends over 14 amino acids. The ends lost 5 bases at V and 6 bases at J; junction bases unmatched: 5. CDR3 bases: TGTGCCAGCAGTCTCTTACAGGGGGCCGGGGAGCTGTTTTTT. This codes for CASSLLQGAGELFF.

This clonotype has ten or more counts. The chain recombines TRBV10-3 with TRBJ2-1; TRBD1 or TRBD2 may be the D gene (5 bases each). Per germline, CDR1 ENHRY and CDR2 SYGVKD. This CDR3 is built from 12 residues. V was pared by 4 bases and J by 8 bases, with 9 bases between. The CDR3 loop is CAISGGRDEQFF. The CDR3 bases are TGTGCCATCAGTGGGGGACGAGATGAGCAGTTCTTC.

At least ten counts were recorded for this clonotype. The chain uses TRBV5-6 and TRBJ2-1, with TRBD2 as a possible D gene (6 bases). Trimming removed 1 base from V and 15 bases from J, with 11 bases in between. Germline values: CDR1 SGHDT, CDR2 YYEEEE. This CDR3 contains 11 residues. The CDR3 nucleotides are TGTGCCAGCAGCTTGCGCGGGATAGGGTTCTTC. Residues: CASSLRGIGFF. Full variable domain (outside the CDR3, taken from reference TRBV5-6 and TRBJ2-1): DAGVTQSPTHLIKTRGQQVTLRCSPKSGHDTVSWYQQALGQGPQFIFQYYEEEERQRGNFPDRFSGHQFPNYSSELNVNALLLGDSALYLCASSLRGIGFFGPGTRLTVL.

The rearrangement uses TRBV5-1 and TRBJ1-4, with TRBD1 matching over 11 bases. The germline CDR1 and CDR2 sequences are SGHRS and YFSETQ. CDR3 length equals 18 residues. J lost 5 bases, V lost 0 bases, and 9 bases had no gene match. In DNA, the CDR3 is TGCGCCAGCAGCTTGGCCGGGACAGGGGGTGGGCTGAATGAAAAACTGTTTTTT. Translation: CASSLAGTGGGLNEKLFF.

The chain uses TRBV7-9 and TRBJ2-1, with 10 positions matching TRBD1. The CDR3 sequence is 16 residues long. Germline V gene data show CDR1 as SEHNR and CDR2 as FQNEAQ (reference sequence). The junction had 6 bases not matched to a gene; V was cut back by 2 bases and J by 5 bases. The CDR3 loop reads CASSLRPGTGDNEQFF. Written as DNA, the CDR3 is TGTGCCAGCAGCTTAAGGCCCGGGACAGGGGACAATGAGCAGTTCTTC.

The V and J genes are TRBV28 and TRBJ2-7, with 8 bases aligning to TRBD2. The CDR3 sequence is 16 residues long. Germline assignment: CDR1 MDHEN and CDR2 SYDVKM. V trimming: 3 bases; J trimming: 4 bases; junction bases outside the gene matches: 11. CDR3 coding DNA: TGTGCCAGCAGTTTTCCAACCGGGACTAGGGGATACGAGCAGTACTTC. It is translated as CASSFPTGTRGYEQYF.

A few counts support this clonotype. The genes are TRBV7-2 and TRBJ2-1; D not certain. V shed 4 bases and J shed 0 bases, with 13 bases lying between them. Germline CDR1 and CDR2: SGHTA and FQGNSA. The CDR3 loop spans 16 amino acids. The CDR3 nucleotides read TGTGCCAGCAGCTCCTACCATGGGATCTCCTACAATGAGCAGTTCTTC. Translated: CASSSYHGISYNEQFF. Filled out from reference TRBV7-2 and TRBJ2-1, the complete variable domain reads GAGVSQSPSNKVTEKGKDVELRCDPISGHTALYWYRQSLGQGLEFLIYFQGNSAPDKSGLPSDRFSAERTGGSVSTLTIQRTQQEDSAVYLCASSSYHGISYNEQFFGPGTRLTVL.

The chain employs TRBV6-1 and TRBJ2-7; tentative D call: TRBD2 (8 bases). CDR1 and CDR2 from the germline V gene are MNHNS and SASEGT. V shed 6 bases and J shed 10 bases, with 19 bases lying between them. This CDR3 comprises 13 residues. The CDR3 DNA sequence: TGTGCCAGCAGCGATCCGGGACTAGGGGGCCAGTACTTC. It encodes CASSDPGLGGQYF.

The V and J genes are TRBV6-2 or TRBV6-3 and TRBJ2-3; TRBD2 agrees at 10 bases. Germline CDR1 reads MNHEY; CDR2 reads SVGEGT. V shed 1 base, J shed 4 bases, and the junction held 17 bases outside the gene matches. CDR3 size: 20 residues. The CDR3, as DNA: TGTGCCAGCAGTTACTTAGGCCCCCTTTGGTCGAGCGGGGGGGCAGATACGCAGTATTTT. Translation: CASSYLGPLWSSGGADTQYF.

V gene TRBV10-3 combines with J gene TRBJ1-1, with TRBD1 as a possible D gene (5 bases). The CDR3 loop spans 12 amino acids. V lost 6 bases, J lost 5 bases, and 10 bases lay in between. CDR1 ENHRY and CDR2 SYGVKD come from the germline V gene. The chain's CDR3 is CAIRAGRTEAFF. The CDR3 DNA reads as TGTGCCATCAGGGCAGGGAGGACTGAAGCTTTCTTT.

This clonotype has only a few counts. The chain couples TRBV3-1 to TRBJ2-7, with no clear D. The CDR3 has 16 residues. From germline, CDR1 is LGHDT and CDR2 YNNKEL (reference sequence). V lost 1 base, J lost 2 bases, and 15 bases lay in between. Written as DNA, the CDR3 is TGTGCCAGCAGCCAAGGGGCGCTTTACATAACCTACGAGCAGTACTTC. This translates into CASSQGALYITYEQYF.

This clonotype came up many times. The chain uses TRBV5-1 and TRBJ2-5; TRBD1 agrees at 9 bases. CDR1 SGHRS and CDR2 YFSETQ come from the germline V gene. Trimming at V came to 6 bases and at J to 5 bases, leaving 11 bases not matched to a gene. The CDR3 totals 15 residues. CDR3 sequence reads: CASTRQGDIGETQYF. In DNA, the CDR3 is TGCGCCAGCACGAGACAGGGGGACATTGGGGAGACCCAGTACTTC.

By frequency in the sample, this clonotype is medium-sized. The chain carries TRBV27 and TRBJ1-6; D is undetermined. V was pared by 5 bases and J by 7 bases, with 9 bases between. The CDR3 loop spans 13 amino acids. The V gene's germline CDR1 is MNHEY and CDR2 SMNVEV (reference sequence). The DNA of the CDR3 is TGTGCCAGCAGTGCTGGGGAGAATTCACCCCTCCACTTT. Residues: CASSAGENSPLHF.

The gene calls are TRBV5-5 and TRBJ1-2; D is perhaps TRBD1 (5 bases). CDR3 length: 14 residues. The ends were cut back, 2 bases at V and 8 bases at J, with 16 bases in the middle. Germline V CDR1 and CDR2: SGHKS, YYEKEE (reference sequence). CDR3 bases: TGTGCCAGCAGCTTTACAGGCCGTCCCGACGGCTACACCTTC. Translated, it gives CASSFTGRPDGYTF.

The chain links TRBV20-1 to TRBJ1-5; no clear D gene. CDR3 length equals 13 residues. Germline CDR1 reads DFQATT; CDR2 reads SNEGSKA (reference sequence). Trimming took 3 bases from V and 2 from J, leaving 8 bases between them. The CDR3 DNA is TGCAGTGCTAGCGCGATGGGCAATCAGCCCCAGCATTTT. It translates to CSASAMGNQPQHF.

This clonotype has at least ten counts. This chain uses TRBV20-1 with TRBJ2-5; 10 bases line up with TRBD2. Germline CDR1 is DFQATT and CDR2 is SNEGSKA (reference sequence). V lost 6 bases to trimming and J lost 4 bases; unmatched junction nucleotides: 5. The CDR3 runs to 13 residues. CDR3 nucleotides: TGCAGTGCCCCTAGCGGGAGAAGAGAGACCCAGTACTTC. It translates to CSAPSGRRETQYF.

Only a few counts were recorded for this clonotype. This chain uses TRBV5-6 with TRBJ1-5, with 8 bases aligning to TRBD1. Unmatched junction bases numbered 7, after V lost 4 bases and J lost 7 bases. CDR1 SGHDT and CDR2 YYEEEE come from the germline V gene. There are 14 residues in the CDR3. The CDR3, as DNA: TGTGCCAGCAGCGCAGGGGGCGGCCCCCAGCCCCAGCATTTT. This translates into CASSAGGGPQPQHF.

The chain recombines TRBV5-1 with TRBJ2-3; 9 bases align to TRBD1. The CDR3 runs to 14 residues. Germline CDR1 and CDR2: SGHRS and YFSETQ. Losses at the gene ends were 3 bases for V and 3 bases for J; bases not matched to a gene: 2. CDR3 protein: CASSWGQGTDTQYF. The CDR3 DNA reads TGCGCCAGCAGCTGGGGACAGGGAACAGATACGCAGTATTTT.

The sample holds a few counts of this clonotype. The chain links TRBV29-1 to TRBJ2-5, with D perhaps matching TRBD2 (7 bases). Between the trimmed V and J ends, which lost 6 bases and 3 bases, there was a span of 14 bases. This CDR3 contains 13 residues. The V gene's germline CDR1 is SQVTM and CDR2 ANQGSEA. CDR3: CSVGGLAEETQYF. In DNA form, the CDR3 reads TGCAGCGTGGGGGGGCTAGCGGAAGAGACCCAGTACTTC.